These 32 T cell receptor beta chains came from one sample sequenced in a study of T cells after yellow fever vaccination. TCRdb re-called the 5' RACE reads with MiXCR, one entry per CDR3 protein. In the table there are some 400,000 distinct CDR3 sequences, 6.2% of which are singletons. The specimen comprised PBMCs, sampled 5 days after the yellow fever booster vaccination. The receptors stem from a man younger than 45 who received the YFV17D yellow fever vaccine.

Only a few counts were recorded for this clonotype. The genes are TRBV23-1 and TRBJ2-2; possibly TRBD1 or TRBD2 for D (5 bases each). TRBV23-1 is assigned to the ORF class and has an uncertain function. Trimming removed 9 bases at V and 2 bases at J, with 25 bases between. The CDR3 contains 18 residues. CDR3 protein: CARTTIQKGSLNTGELFF. CDR3 DNA sequence: TGCGCCAGAACCACAATCCAAAAGGGGAGCCTAAACACCGGGGAGCTGTTTTTT.

Only a few counts were recorded for this clonotype. The chain joins TRBV7-3 to TRBJ2-1; TRBD2 is a possible D gene (6 bases). The CDR3 covers 15 residues. Germline V gives CDR1 SGHTA, CDR2 FQGTGA. Trimming cost V 7 bases and J 9 bases, with 22 bases left between them. The CDR3 loop reads CASTKDGRGFFEQFF. In DNA, the CDR3 is TGTGCCAGCACCAAGGATGGACGGGGGTTTTTTGAGCAGTTCTTC.

This clonotype occurred a few times. V gene TRBV20-1 combines with J gene TRBJ2-2, with 9 bases that match TRBD2. With 0 bases clipped from V and 8 bases from J, the junction kept 19 bases outside the gene matches. CDR1 is DFQATT and CDR2 is SNEGSKA in the germline V gene (reference sequence). The CDR3 consists of 19 residues. For the CDR3, the DNA is TGCAGTGCTAGAGATTACGTAACTAGCGGGTTGGGCACTGAGGGGGAGCTGTTTTTT. Its translation: CSARDYVTSGLGTEGELFF.

This clonotype was counted ten times or more. The V and J genes are TRBV5-1 and TRBJ2-3; 10 nucleotides line up with TRBD2. The germline CDR1 and CDR2 sequences are SGHRS and YFSETQ. The CDR3 length is 16 residues. The V segment lost 0 bases and the J segment 4 bases; nucleotides outside the gene matches: 5. The CDR3 here is CASSLVSGRIPDTQYF. In DNA, the CDR3 is TGCGCCAGCAGCTTGGTTAGCGGGAGGATCCCAGATACGCAGTATTTT. Together with reference TRBV5-1 and TRBJ2-3, the CDR3 gives the full variable domain: KAGVTQTPRYLIKTRGQQVTLSCSPISGHRSVSWYQQTPGQGLQFLFEYFSETQRNKGNFPGRFSGRQFSNSRSEMNVSTLELGDSALYLCASSLVSGRIPDTQYFGPGTRLTVL.

This clonotype was recorded at least ten times. The chain joins TRBV29-1 to TRBJ2-7; 9 bases map to TRBD2. The germline CDR1 and CDR2 sequences are SQVTM and ANQGSEA. The V gene end was trimmed by 6 bases and the J gene end by 2 bases; junction bases not matched to a gene: 17. The CDR3 runs 17 residues. DNA for the CDR3: TGCAGCGTGGGGGGGATTGCTAGCGGGATTCAAACCTACGAGCAGTACTTC. As protein: CSVGGIASGIQTYEQYF.

This clonotype was counted between two and nine times. This chain links TRBV5-1 with TRBJ2-3; TRBD1 matches at 9 bases. V lost 0 bases and J lost 3; bases outside the gene matches: 5. Germline CDR1 and CDR2: SGHRS and YFSETQ. The CDR3 sequence is 16 residues long. CDR3 protein: CASSLVYRGHTDTQYF. The DNA for the CDR3 is TGCGCCAGCAGCTTGGTATACAGGGGGCATACAGATACGCAGTATTTT.

The chain couples TRBV18 to TRBJ2-2; D perhaps matches TRBD2 (5 bases). The CDR3 is 15 residues long. Germline CDR1 KGHSH, CDR2 LQKENI. Trimming shortened V by 2 bases and J by 1 base, and 8 bases separated the two germline ends. The CDR3 loop reads CASSPKAENTGELFF. The CDR3 DNA reads as TGTGCCAGCTCACCAAAAGCGGAGAACACCGGGGAGCTGTTTTTT.

This clonotype was found many times. V gene TRBV7-8 combines with J gene TRBJ1-5; D remains unclear. The CDR3 contains 13 residues. Trimming removed 3 bases from V and 5 bases from J, with 8 bases in between. CDR1 and CDR2 (germline): SGHVS, FQNEAQ. The CDR3 loop reads CASSFSGYQPQHF. Written as DNA, the CDR3 is TGTGCCAGCAGCTTTTCGGGTTATCAGCCCCAGCATTTT.

The table lists this clonotype with many counts. The V gene is TRBV7-2, the J gene TRBJ2-3; 10 bases are shared with TRBD2. V was clipped by 5 bases and J by 2 bases; unmatched bases: 10. CDR1 SGHTA and CDR2 FQGNSA come from the germline V gene. The CDR3 is made up of 17 amino acids. In DNA form, the CDR3 reads TGTGCCAGCAGCACGCAAATCACTAGCGGGAACACAGATACGCAGTATTTT. Amino acids: CASSTQITSGNTDTQYF.

This clonotype was seen only a few times. V usage is TRBV4-3 and J usage is TRBJ2-7; D remains unclear. Germline loops: CDR1 LGHNA, CDR2 YSLEER. The V and J ends lost 5 bases and 4 bases respectively, with 15 bases between them. This CDR3 is 14 amino acids long. The CDR3 spells CASSYLAESYEQYF. CDR3 coding DNA: TGCGCCAGCAGCTACCTGGCGGAAAGTTACGAGCAGTACTTC.

This clonotype was observed at least ten times. The chain carries TRBV12-3 or TRBV12-4 and TRBJ2-5; D is undetermined. V was shortened by 0 bases and J by 4 bases, with 9 bases between the two germline ends. The CDR3 has 14 amino acids. CDR3 loop: CASSLAGFGETQYF. The CDR3 nucleotides are TGTGCCAGCAGTTTAGCGGGGTTTGGAGAGACCCAGTACTTC.

The J gene is TRBJ2-2, the V gene TRBV6-1; 7 nucleotides agree with TRBD2. This CDR3 spans 14 amino acids. V was pared by 7 bases and J by 6 bases, with 8 bases of the junction left unmatched. The germline V gene has CDR1 MNHNS and CDR2 SASEGT. CDR3 DNA sequence: TGTGCCAGCACCGACCGACTAGCTTCCGGGGAGCTGTTTTTT. This gives the protein CASTDRLASGELFF.

The rearrangement uses TRBV4-3 and TRBJ1-1; the D is unclear. V lost 0 bases and J lost 4, with 12 bases in between. Germline-derived CDR1 and CDR2 are LGHNA and YSLEER. There are 15 residues in the CDR3. CDR3 in DNA: TGCGCCAGCAGCCAAGATGGATTCCAGGTCACTGAAGCTTTCTTT. Amino acids: CASSQDGFQVTEAFF.

This clonotype was seen a few times. Written as DNA, the CDR3 is TGCAGTGCTAGATCACTAGCGGGGGGCTCCTACAATGAGCAGTTCTTC. Translating gives CSARSLAGGSYNEQFF. The V and J genes are TRBV20-1 and TRBJ2-1, with TRBD2 identical over 12 bases. The CDR3 consists of 16 residues. V shed 2 bases and J 0 bases; nucleotides not matched to a gene: 2. CDR1 DFQATT and CDR2 SNEGSKA come from the germline V gene (reference sequence).

At least ten counts were recorded for this clonotype. The chain is built from TRBV4-3 and TRBJ2-2, with no clear D. The CDR3 runs 14 residues. Germline V gene lookup returns CDR1 LGHNA and CDR2 YSLEER. V was shortened by 0 bases and J by 7 bases, with 9 bases between the two germline ends. This CDR3 is CASSQDREYGELFF. The CDR3 nucleotides read TGCGCCAGCAGCCAAGATCGCGAGTACGGGGAGCTGTTTTTT.

This clonotype was found many times. V usage is TRBV14 and J usage is TRBJ2-2, with 11 bases identical to TRBD1. Germline V gives CDR1 SGHDN, CDR2 FVKESK. The V gene end was trimmed by 4 bases and the J gene end by 7 bases; junction bases not matched to a gene: 2. The CDR3 runs to 14 residues. The CDR3 is CASSRDRGIGELFF. DNA of the CDR3: TGTGCCAGCAGCCGGGACAGGGGGATCGGGGAGCTGTTTTTT.

In its sample, this clonotype was seen a few times. The chain employs TRBV2 and TRBJ2-3, with D possibly being TRBD2 (5 bases). V was shortened by 3 bases and J by 4 bases, with 20 bases between the two germline ends. Per germline, CDR1 SNHLY and CDR2 FYNNEI. The CDR3 length is 17 residues. CDR3 residues: CASSDLLGREVADTQYF. The CDR3 DNA is TGTGCCAGCAGTGACCTTTTAGGACGGGAAGTGGCAGATACGCAGTATTTT.

The table lists this clonotype with a few counts. The chain employs TRBV19 and TRBJ2-7; D call uncertain. This CDR3 region has 14 residues. Trimming took off 6 bases at V and 0 bases at J, with 12 bases between the two ends. The germline gives CDR1 LNHDA, CDR2 SQIVND (reference sequence). The CDR3 DNA is TGTGCCAGTAGCTTGGACCTTTACTCCTACGAGCAGTACTTC. This sequence encodes CASSLDLYSYEQYF.

The chain couples TRBV29-1 to TRBJ2-7; 11 bases are a match to TRBD2. The CDR3 extends over 14 amino acids. Germline-derived CDR1 and CDR2 are SQVTM and ANQGSEA. With V trimmed by 5 bases and J by 2 bases, 5 bases remained unmatched. In DNA form, the CDR3 reads TGCAGCGTTCTATTAGCGGGAGGGACCTACGAGCAGTACTTC. Translated: CSVLLAGGTYEQYF.

This clonotype was counted many times. One junction end does not reproduce the germline sequence, and a read error may be involved. The V and J genes are TRBV7-9 and TRBJ2-7, with 8 bases lining up with TRBD1. The CDR3 consists of 12 residues. Looked up from germline, CDR1 is SEHNR and CDR2 is FQNEAQ (reference sequence). The CDR3 spells CASSLTGQGLVF. The CDR3 region has the DNA TGTGCCAGCAGCTTAACCGGACAGGGCCTGGTCTTC. The variable domain in full, completed from reference TRBV7-9 and TRBJ2-7, reads DTGVSQNPRHKITKRGQNVTFRCDPISEHNRLYWYRQTLGQGPEFLTYFQNEAQLEKSRLLSDRFSAERPKGSFSTLEIQRTEQGDSAMYLCASSLTGQGLVFGPGTRLTVT.

The table lists this clonotype with a few counts. V and J are TRBV2 and TRBJ1-2; D is uncertain. The CDR3 loop spans 15 amino acids. CDR1 is SNHLY and CDR2 is FYNNEI in the germline V gene. V shed 5 bases and J shed 4 bases, with 17 bases lying between them. CDR3: CASSLDAGDIYGYTF. In nucleotides, the CDR3 is TGTGCCAGCAGTTTGGACGCAGGAGATATCTATGGCTACACCTTC.

The chain has TRBV20-1 and TRBJ1-2; 7 bases map to TRBD1. This CDR3 is built from 17 residues. Germline-derived CDR1 and CDR2 are DFQATT and SNEGSKA (reference sequence). The V and J ends lost 3 bases and 0 bases, in that order; junction bases with no gene match: 13. The CDR3 region is CSARSYTGDRANYGYTF. The CDR3, as DNA: TGCAGTGCTAGGTCATACACGGGGGACAGAGCTAACTATGGCTACACCTTC.

This clonotype was counted between two and nine times. The V gene is TRBV7-2, the J gene TRBJ2-2, with D tentatively TRBD1 or TRBD2 (5 bases each). Per germline, CDR1 SGHTA and CDR2 FQGNSA. V lost 8 bases and J 0 bases, leaving 10 bases between the germline ends. The CDR3 has 14 residues. CDR3 DNA sequence: TGTGCCAGCCGAGGGGTCCCGAACACCGGGGAGCTGTTTTTT. Its translation: CASRGVPNTGELFF.

This clonotype has a handful of counts. The chain couples TRBV7-2 to TRBJ2-7; tentative D call: TRBD1 (6 bases). Germline loops: CDR1 SGHTA, CDR2 FQGNSA. CDR3 length: 14 amino acids. Between the trimmed V and J ends, which lost 5 bases and 2 bases, there was a span of 13 bases. Here the CDR3 reads CASSPGGPPYEQYF. In nucleotides, the CDR3 is TGTGCCAGCAGCCCTGGGGGCCCCCCCTACGAGCAGTACTTC.

This clonotype was observed many times. The J gene is TRBJ1-1, the V gene TRBV27, with no clear D. V was trimmed by 6 bases and J by 4 bases, leaving 12 bases between them. Germline V gene lookup returns CDR1 MNHEY and CDR2 SMNVEV (reference sequence). CDR3 length: 13 residues. The CDR3 DNA follows: TGTGCCAGCAGCTCCATCCCCCTCACTGAAGCTTTCTTT. Amino acid sequence: CASSSIPLTEAFF.

This chain joins TRBV6-2 or TRBV6-3 and TRBJ2-7, with 11 positions matching TRBD2. The CDR3 is made up of 14 amino acids. Germline CDR1 and CDR2: MNHEY and SVGEGT. V shed 10 bases, J shed 3 bases, and the junction held 8 bases outside the gene matches. The CDR3 DNA reads TGTGCCACTGGGCTAGCGGGAGGTATCTACGAGCAGTACTTC. This encodes CATGLAGGIYEQYF.

The CDR3: CASSYGLAKNEQFF. CDR3 nucleotide sequence: TGTGCCAGCAGTTACGGACTAGCGAAAAATGAGCAGTTCTTC. This rearrangement joins TRBV6-5 to TRBJ2-1; 9 bases are a match to TRBD2. Germline V gene lookup returns CDR1 MNHEY and CDR2 SVGAGI. The CDR3 is made up of 14 amino acids. After removal of 2 bases from V and 7 bases from J, the junction contained 3 bases not matched to a gene.

This clonotype showed up many times. The rearrangement joins TRBV3-1 to TRBJ1-1; D is ambiguous. Germline values: CDR1 LGHDT, CDR2 YNNKEL (reference sequence). V lost 1 base and J 2 bases, leaving 5 bases between the germline ends. CDR3 length equals 13 residues. The CDR3, as DNA: TGTGCCAGCAGCCAAGGTGGTAACACTGAAGCTTTCTTT. It yields the protein CASSQGGNTEAFF.

This clonotype has only a few counts. The chain has TRBV6-2 or TRBV6-3 and TRBJ2-6; 7 nucleotides agree with TRBD1. Germline V gene lookup returns CDR1 MNHEY and CDR2 SVGEGT. With 6 bases clipped from V and 4 bases from J, the junction kept 3 bases outside the gene matches. The CDR3 spans 14 residues. The CDR3 DNA follows: TGTGCCAGCAGAAGGGGGCCAGGGGCCAACGTCCTGACTTTC. This encodes CASRRGPGANVLTF.

This clonotype was seen at least ten times. V gene TRBV12-3 or TRBV12-4 combines with J gene TRBJ2-3; D is uncertain. V was pared by 2 bases and J by 1 base, with 10 bases between. The CDR3 is 15 amino acids. The DNA for the CDR3 is TGTGCCAGCAGTTTAAGGCACTTTGGCACAGATACGCAGTATTTT. This gives the protein CASSLRHFGTDTQYF.

This chain links TRBV11-2 with TRBJ2-5, with TRBD1 identical over 7 bases. This CDR3 is 16 amino acids long. Germline-derived CDR1 and CDR2 are SGHAT and FQNNGV. Trimming cost V 5 bases and J 3 bases; bases outside gene matches: 12. The CDR3 DNA reads TGTGCCAGCAGCCCCCGAGGGGGACAGAACAAAGAGACCCAGTACTTC. Translating gives CASSPRGGQNKETQYF.

The V call is TRBV19, the J call TRBJ1-1; D perhaps matches TRBD1 (5 bases). CDR1 is LNHDA and CDR2 is SQIVND in the germline V gene (reference sequence). With 7 bases removed from V and 0 bases from J, the gap between germline ends came to 12 bases. This CDR3 spans 14 amino acids. The CDR3 DNA is TGTGCCAGTATTCGCTCGGGACTGAACACTGAAGCTTTCTTT. Translating gives CASIRSGLNTEAFF.